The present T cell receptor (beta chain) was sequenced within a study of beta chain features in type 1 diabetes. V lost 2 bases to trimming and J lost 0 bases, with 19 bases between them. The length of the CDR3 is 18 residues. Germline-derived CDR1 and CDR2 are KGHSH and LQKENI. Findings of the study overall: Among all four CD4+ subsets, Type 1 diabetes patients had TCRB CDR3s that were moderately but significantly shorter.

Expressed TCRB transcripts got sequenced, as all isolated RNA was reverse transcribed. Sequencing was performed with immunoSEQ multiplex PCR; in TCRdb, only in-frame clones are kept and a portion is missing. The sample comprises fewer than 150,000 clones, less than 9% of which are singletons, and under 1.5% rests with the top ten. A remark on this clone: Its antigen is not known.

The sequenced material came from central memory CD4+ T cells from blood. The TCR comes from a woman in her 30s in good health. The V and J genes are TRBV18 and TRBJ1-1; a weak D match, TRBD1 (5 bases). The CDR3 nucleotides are TGTGCCAGCTCACCATATTCTCTGGACAACGGATTGAACACTGAAGCTTTCTTT. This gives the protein CASSPYSLDNGLNTEAFF.